The clone carrying this T cell receptor beta chain was detected a few times. TCR beta CDR3 regions were amplified from RNA. Primed by the HTBI set, a first-round RT-PCR was run on the TCR CDR3. Each CDR3 protein is one row after TCRdb ran MiXCR on the multiplex PCR reads. The sample includes about half a million distinct CDR3 sequences, 22% of them seen just once. Trimming at V came to 4 bases and at J to 1 base, leaving 6 bases not matched to a gene. The CDR3 contains 15 residues. Germline loops: CDR1 SGHTA, CDR2 FQGNSA. The data stem from a study of T cells in Graves' hyperthyroidism and ophthalmopathy.

The clonotype comes from a woman in her 70s with Graves' ophthalmopathy. The specimen was blood. V usage is TRBV7-2 and J usage is TRBJ1-2; 7 nucleotides agree with TRBD1. Here the CDR3 reads CASSYRTGDNYGYTF. The CDR3 DNA reads as TGTGCCAGCAGCTATCGGACAGGTGATAACTATGGCTACACCTTC.